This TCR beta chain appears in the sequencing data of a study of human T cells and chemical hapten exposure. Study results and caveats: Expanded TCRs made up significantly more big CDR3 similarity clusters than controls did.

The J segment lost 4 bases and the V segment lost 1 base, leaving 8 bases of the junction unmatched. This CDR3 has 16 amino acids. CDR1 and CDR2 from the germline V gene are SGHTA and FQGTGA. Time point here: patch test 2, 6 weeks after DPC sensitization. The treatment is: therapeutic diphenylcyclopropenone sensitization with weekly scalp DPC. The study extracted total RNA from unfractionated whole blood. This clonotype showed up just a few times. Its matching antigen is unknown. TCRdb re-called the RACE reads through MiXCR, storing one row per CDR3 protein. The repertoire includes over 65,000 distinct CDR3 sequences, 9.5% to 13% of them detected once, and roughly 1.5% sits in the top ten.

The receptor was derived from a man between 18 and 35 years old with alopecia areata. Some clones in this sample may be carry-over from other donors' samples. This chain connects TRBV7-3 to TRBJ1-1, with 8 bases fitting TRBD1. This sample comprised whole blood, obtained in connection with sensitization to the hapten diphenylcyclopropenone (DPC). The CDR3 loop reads CASSLKSGGYGTEAFF. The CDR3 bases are TGTGCCAGCAGCTTAAAGTCAGGGGGCTACGGCACTGAAGCTTTCTTT.